These T cell receptor beta chains were read from a single sample in a study of blood T cell repertoires in COVID-19. The table came from immunoSEQ multiplex PCR; TCRdb's copy has only in-frame clones and leaves some out. The sample comprises around 58,000 clones, roughly 90% of which are singletons, and about 13% rests with the top ten. Material for sequencing was peripheral blood. Receptors originate from a man between 60 and 70 years old with active COVID-19. CDR3s include the opening cysteine and the closing phenylalanine or tryptophan. Each record gives: V gene, clone size, J gene, D gene, CDR3 protein, CDR3 DNA. A D gene is named only where the DNA matches it firmly. Some rows have no size entry. The others give once, few or many, or a class for an expanded clone.

V gene: TRBV27
clone size: .
J gene: TRBJ2-7
D gene: .
CDR3 protein: CASSKFRGIHEQYF
CDR3 DNA: TGTGCCAGCAGTAAGTTCAGGGGAATCCACGAGCAGTACTTC

V gene: TRBV21-1
clone size: .
J gene: TRBJ2-7
D gene: .
CDR3 protein: CASSMGDRGLREQYF
CDR3 DNA: TGTGCCAGCAGCATGGGTGACAGGGGGCTTCGGGAGCAGTACTTC

V gene: TRBV11-3
clone size: .
J gene: TRBJ2-7
D gene: TRBD2
CDR3 protein: CARGKLAGVRYEQYF
CDR3 DNA: TGTGCCAGGGGGAAACTAGCGGGAGTCCGGTACGAGCAGTACTTC

V gene: TRBV5-5
clone size: .
J gene: TRBJ1-5
D gene: .
CDR3 protein: CASSLARINQPQHF
CDR3 DNA: TGTGCCAGCAGCTTGGCGCGGATCAATCAGCCCCAGCATTTT

V gene: TRBV10-1
clone size: .
J gene: TRBJ2-1
D gene: .
CDR3 protein: CARGGGLDNEQFF
CDR3 DNA: TGCGCCCGAGGGGGGGGGCTCGACAATGAGCAGTTCTTC

V gene: TRBV19
clone size: .
J gene: TRBJ1-2
D gene: TRBD1
CDR3 protein: CATRGQGANGYTF
CDR3 DNA: TGTGCCACCCGAGGACAGGGGGCAAATGGCTACACCTTC

V gene: TRBV28
clone size: .
J gene: TRBJ1-2
D gene: .
CDR3 protein: CASSFGGYGYTF
CDR3 DNA: TGTGCCAGCAGTTTCGGGGGTTATGGCTACACCTTC

V gene: TRBV9
clone size: .
J gene: TRBJ2-3
D gene: .
CDR3 protein: CASSVVGGGAEDTQYF
CDR3 DNA: TGTGCCAGCAGCGTAGTAGGAGGGGGGGCCGAAGATACGCAGTATTTT

V gene: TRBV9
clone size: .
J gene: TRBJ2-3
D gene: TRBD2
CDR3 protein: CASSVVAGGPGFTDTQYF
CDR3 DNA: TGTGCCAGCAGCGTAGTAGCGGGAGGGCCAGGTTTCACAGATACGCAGTATTTT

V gene: TRBV27
clone size: .
J gene: TRBJ2-7
D gene: .
CDR3 protein: CASSFLPGYEQYF
CDR3 DNA: TGTGCCAGCAGTTTTCTCCCCGGGTACGAGCAGTACTTC

V gene: TRBV18
clone size: .
J gene: TRBJ1-5
D gene: .
CDR3 protein: CASSPDRNQPQHF
CDR3 DNA: TGTGCCAGCTCCCCGGACAGAAATCAGCCCCAGCATTTT

V gene: TRBV10-3
clone size: .
J gene: TRBJ2-4
D gene: .
CDR3 protein: CAISDLQTSNIQYF
CDR3 DNA: TGTGCCATCAGTGACCTTCAGACTTCAAACATTCAGTACTTC

V gene: TRBV6-5
clone size: .
J gene: TRBJ1-4
D gene: .
CDR3 protein: CATENRLHEKLFF
CDR3 DNA: TGTGCCACGGAGAACAGGCTACATGAAAAACTGTTTTTT

V gene: TRBV10-3
clone size: few
J gene: TRBJ1-3
D gene: .
CDR3 protein: CAIEDSDSGNTIYF
CDR3 DNA: TGTGCCATCGAAGACAGCGACTCTGGAAACACCATATATTTT

V gene: TRBV30
clone size: .
J gene: TRBJ1-2
D gene: TRBD1
CDR3 protein: CAWSARRTGGSYGYTF
CDR3 DNA: TGTGCCTGGAGTGCACGGCGTACAGGGGGGTCCTATGGCTACACCTTC

V gene: TRBV29-1
clone size: once
J gene: TRBJ2-7
D gene: .
CDR3 protein: CSAAAGPTYEQYF
CDR3 DNA: TGCAGCGCGGCGGCGGGACCGACCTACGAGCAGTACTTC

V gene: TRBV19
clone size: .
J gene: TRBJ1-5
D gene: .
CDR3 protein: CASSIGTGGGQPQHF
CDR3 DNA: TGTGCCAGTAGTATAGGTACGGGGGGCGGTCAGCCCCAGCATTTT

V gene: TRBV15
clone size: .
J gene: TRBJ2-5
D gene: .
CDR3 protein: CATSRVRGIKETQYF
CDR3 DNA: TGTGCCACCAGCAGAGTTAGGGGGATTAAAGAGACCCAGTACTTC

V gene: TRBV3-1/TRBV3-2
clone size: few
J gene: TRBJ2-3
D gene: .
CDR3 protein: CASSPPGIDTQYF
CDR3 DNA: TGTGCCAGCAGCCCCCCAGGTATTGATACGCAGTATTTT

V gene: TRBV28
clone size: .
J gene: TRBJ1-2
D gene: .
CDR3 protein: CASRTDYGYTF
CDR3 DNA: TGTGCCAGCAGGACAGACTATGGCTACACCTTC

V gene: TRBV5-1
clone size: once
J gene: TRBJ2-3
D gene: TRBD2
CDR3 protein: CASSLGLATDTQYF
CDR3 DNA: TGCGCCAGCAGCTTGGGACTAGCAACAGATACGCAGTATTTT

V gene: TRBV6-5
clone size: .
J gene: TRBJ1-5
D gene: TRBD1
CDR3 protein: CASSPLTGAQPQHF
CDR3 DNA: TGTGCCAGCAGCCCCCTCACAGGGGCACAGCCCCAGCATTTT

V gene: TRBV7-2
clone size: .
J gene: TRBJ2-5
D gene: TRBD2
CDR3 protein: CASSLGGRVETQYF
CDR3 DNA: TGTGCCAGCAGCTTAGGAGGGAGGGTGGAGACCCAGTACTTC

V gene: TRBV4-3
clone size: .
J gene: TRBJ2-1
D gene: TRBD2
CDR3 protein: CASSPGLAGDFTEQFF
CDR3 DNA: TGCGCCAGCAGCCCCGGTTTAGCGGGAGATTTCACTGAGCAGTTCTTC

V gene: TRBV28
clone size: .
J gene: TRBJ2-4
D gene: .
CDR3 protein: CASSFGGGNIQYF
CDR3 DNA: TGTGCCAGCAGTTTCGGAGGAGGGAACATTCAGTACTTC

V gene: TRBV7-9
clone size: .
J gene: TRBJ2-7
D gene: .
CDR3 protein: CASSLDLVGEQYF
CDR3 DNA: TGTGCCAGCAGCTTAGATCTAGTCGGTGAGCAGTACTTC

V gene: TRBV2
clone size: .
J gene: TRBJ1-3
D gene: .
CDR3 protein: CASGEWARSTIYF
CDR3 DNA: TGTGCCAGCGGTGAGTGGGCCCGTAGCACCATATATTTT

V gene: TRBV9
clone size: .
J gene: TRBJ2-2
D gene: TRBD2
CDR3 protein: CASSVAGGHPGELFF
CDR3 DNA: TGTGCCAGCAGCGTAGCGGGGGGGCACCCCGGGGAGCTGTTTTTT

V gene: TRBV5-1
clone size: .
J gene: TRBJ2-5
D gene: TRBD2
CDR3 protein: CASSPKTSGGGAGETQYF
CDR3 DNA: TGCGCCAGCAGCCCCAAGACTAGCGGGGGGGGCGCGGGGGAGACCCAGTACTTC

V gene: TRBV28
clone size: .
J gene: TRBJ2-7
D gene: TRBD1
CDR3 protein: CASTAGQGDYEQYF
CDR3 DNA: TGTGCCAGCACCGCCGGACAGGGCGACTACGAGCAGTACTTC

V gene: TRBV4-3
clone size: .
J gene: TRBJ2-2
D gene: .
CDR3 protein: CASSQDRFLTGELFF
CDR3 DNA: TGCGCCAGCAGCCAAGATCGGTTCCTGACCGGGGAGCTGTTTTTT

V gene: TRBV19
clone size: .
J gene: TRBJ2-4
D gene: TRBD1
CDR3 protein: CASSIDRGLSIQYF
CDR3 DNA: TGTGCCAGTAGTATCGACAGGGGGCTAAGTATTCAGTACTTC

V gene: TRBV28
clone size: .
J gene: TRBJ2-2
D gene: TRBD1
CDR3 protein: CASSRDRVNTGELFF
CDR3 DNA: TGTGCCAGCAGCCGGGACAGGGTGAACACCGGGGAGCTGTTTTTT

V gene: TRBV10-3
clone size: once
J gene: TRBJ2-2
D gene: TRBD2
CDR3 protein: CAIRPSGRGTGELFF
CDR3 DNA: TGTGCCATCAGACCTAGCGGGAGGGGCACCGGGGAGCTGTTTTTT

V gene: TRBV7-2
clone size: .
J gene: TRBJ2-7
D gene: .
CDR3 protein: CASSLNRAGEQYF
CDR3 DNA: TGTGCCAGCAGCTTAAATCGGGCGGGGGAGCAGTACTTC

V gene: TRBV15
clone size: .
J gene: TRBJ2-1
D gene: TRBD2
CDR3 protein: CATTSTGRGSLMRSYNEQFF
CDR3 DNA: TGTGCCACCACATCGACCGGGAGGGGGAGCTTAATGAGGTCCTACAATGAGCAGTTCTTC

V gene: TRBV3-1/TRBV3-2
clone size: .
J gene: TRBJ2-7
D gene: TRBD2
CDR3 protein: CASSPTGGGRYEQYF
CDR3 DNA: TGTGCCAGCAGCCCCACGGGAGGTGGTAGATACGAGCAGTACTTC

V gene: TRBV30
clone size: .
J gene: TRBJ2-7
D gene: TRBD1
CDR3 protein: CAWSVSTGDYEQYF
CDR3 DNA: TGTGCCTGGAGTGTAAGCACAGGGGACTACGAGCAGTACTTC

V gene: TRBV6-5
clone size: .
J gene: TRBJ1-1
D gene: .
CDR3 protein: CASSSDTDTEAFF
CDR3 DNA: TGTGCCAGCAGTTCAGACACCGACACTGAAGCTTTCTTT

V gene: TRBV27
clone size: .
J gene: TRBJ2-2
D gene: TRBD2
CDR3 protein: CASSFVSGGAAAGELFF
CDR3 DNA: TGTGCCAGCAGTTTCGTTAGCGGGGGGGCCGCGGCCGGGGAGCTGTTTTTT

V gene: TRBV5-1
clone size: once
J gene: TRBJ1-1
D gene: .
CDR3 protein: CASSLVAGDKAFF
CDR3 DNA: TGCGCCAGCAGCTTGGTGGCAGGGGACAAGGCTTTCTTT

V gene: TRBV7-9
clone size: .
J gene: TRBJ2-1
D gene: TRBD2
CDR3 protein: CASSLRRTSGRALRNEQFF
CDR3 DNA: TGTGCCAGCAGCCTTCGGCGGACTAGCGGGAGGGCCCTGCGGAATGAGCAGTTCTTC

V gene: TRBV6-2/TRBV6-3
clone size: .
J gene: TRBJ2-4
D gene: .
CDR3 protein: CASSAGTGISGILYIQYF
CDR3 DNA: TGTGCCAGCAGCGCCGGGACAGGGATTAGCGGGATTTTGTACATTCAGTACTTC

V gene: TRBV4-2
clone size: .
J gene: TRBJ2-3
D gene: TRBD2
CDR3 protein: CASSQDVRTSGTDTQYF
CDR3 DNA: TGTGCCAGCAGCCAAGATGTCAGGACTAGCGGCACAGATACGCAGTATTTT

V gene: TRBV27
clone size: .
J gene: TRBJ2-1
D gene: TRBD2
CDR3 protein: CASNLRVTSGRNFSKANYNEQFF
CDR3 DNA: TGTGCCAGCAACCTACGCGTGACTAGCGGGAGAAATTTTTCTAAGGCGAACTACAATGAGCAGTTCTTC

V gene: TRBV7-3
clone size: .
J gene: TRBJ2-3
D gene: TRBD2
CDR3 protein: CASSLNPVTSGTDTQYF
CDR3 DNA: TGTGCCAGCAGCTTAAACCCTGTGACTAGCGGAACAGATACGCAGTATTTT

V gene: TRBV6-5
clone size: .
J gene: TRBJ1-1
D gene: TRBD1
CDR3 protein: CASSYRQGAEAFF
CDR3 DNA: TGTGCCAGCAGTTACCGACAGGGCGCCGAAGCTTTCTTT

V gene: TRBV9
clone size: .
J gene: TRBJ2-6
D gene: .
CDR3 protein: CASSVAYPGSGANVLTF
CDR3 DNA: TGTGCCAGCAGCGTAGCTTACCCGGGCTCTGGGGCCAACGTCCTGACTTTC

V gene: TRBV3-1/TRBV3-2
clone size: .
J gene: TRBJ2-6
D gene: .
CDR3 protein: CASSQVQGGANVLTF
CDR3 DNA: TGTGCCAGCAGCCAAGTACAGGGAGGGGCCAACGTCCTGACTTTC

V gene: TRBV13
clone size: .
J gene: TRBJ1-1
D gene: TRBD1
CDR3 protein: CASSSRQGTEAFF
CDR3 DNA: TGTGCCAGCAGCTCCCGACAGGGGACTGAAGCTTTCTTT

V gene: TRBV18
clone size: .
J gene: TRBJ2-3
D gene: TRBD1
CDR3 protein: CASSRTGGTDTQYF
CDR3 DNA: TGTGCCAGCTCACGGACAGGGGGCACAGATACGCAGTATTTT

V gene: TRBV24-1
clone size: .
J gene: TRBJ2-5
D gene: TRBD2
CDR3 protein: CATSTWLAGAVEKETQYF
CDR3 DNA: TGTGCCACCAGTACATGGCTAGCGGGGGCCGTGGAAAAAGAGACCCAGTACTTC

V gene: TRBV5-6
clone size: .
J gene: TRBJ1-6
D gene: .
CDR3 protein: CASSSGGSYNSPLHF
CDR3 DNA: TGTGCCAGCAGCTCGGGAGGTTCCTATAATTCACCCCTCCACTTT

V gene: TRBV7-9
clone size: once
J gene: TRBJ1-4
D gene: TRBD1
CDR3 protein: CASSSGQGRGEKLFF
CDR3 DNA: TGTGCCAGCAGCTCAGGACAGGGTAGGGGCGAAAAACTGTTTTTT